The rows below give T cell receptor beta chains drawn from one sample of a study of blood T cell repertoires in COVID-19. Assay: immunoSEQ multiplex PCR; the TCRdb copy retains only in-frame clones and omits some. The repertoire holds roughly 250,000 clones, with about nine tenths as singletons. Sequenced input: peripheral blood. These receptors were taken from a man aged 55-75 years who had recovered from COVID-19. Each CDR3 is given with its conserved first and last residue. Fields, in order: CDR3 DNA, CDR3 protein, V gene, clone size, J gene, D gene. The D gene is left open where the match is weak. Only some rows state a clone size, as once, few, many or a class for expanded clones.

TGTGCCAGCAGCCAAGATGGCGGAAGCAATCAGCCCCAGCATTTT CASSQDGGSNQPQHF TRBV3-1/TRBV3-2 . TRBJ1-5 .
TGTGCCAGCAGCCGATGGGACAGCCCTAGCAATCAGCCCCAGCATTTT CASSRWDSPSNQPQHF TRBV7-9 . TRBJ1-5 TRBD1
TGCGCCAGCAGTGAGTCGGGGGGGCTGGAGACCCAGTACTTC CASSESGGLETQYF TRBV10-1 . TRBJ2-5 .
TGTGCCTGGAGCCCAGGCAGGCCTCCCGCCCAGTACTTC CAWSPGRPPAQYF TRBV30 . TRBJ2-5 .
TGTGCCAGCAGCTTCCCCGGGACTACCCCCTACAATGAGCAGTTCTTC CASSFPGTTPYNEQFF TRBV13 . TRBJ2-1 TRBD2
TGTGCCAGCAGCTTAGGACTCTCAAATCAGCCCCAGCATTTT CASSLGLSNQPQHF TRBV5-8 . TRBJ1-5 .
TGTGCCAGCAGAGAGCGGGACTTCCCTTATGGCTACACCTTC CASRERDFPYGYTF TRBV27 once TRBJ1-2 .
TGTGCCAGCAGAGGACTAGCGATAGGGGAGCTGTTTTTT CASRGLAIGELFF TRBV2 . TRBJ2-2 TRBD2
TGTGCCAGCAGCGTAGGTGCGTACACTGAAGCTTTCTTT CASSVGAYTEAFF TRBV9 once TRBJ1-1 .
TGCGCCAGCAGCCCTTTACAGTCCCCCTCTAACTATGGCTACACCTTC CASSPLQSPSNYGYTF TRBV4-1 . TRBJ1-2 .
TGTGCCAGCAGCCACTCCTACGAGCAGTACTTC CASSHSYEQYF TRBV13 . TRBJ2-7 .
TGTGCCAGCAGTGAGGCCGGGACAGGGAATTCACCCCTCCACTTT CASSEAGTGNSPLHF TRBV6-6 . TRBJ1-6 TRBD1
TGTGCCAGCAGGGGACAGGCTTTCTATGGCTACACCTTC CASRGQAFYGYTF TRBV2 . TRBJ1-2 TRBD1
TGTGCCAGCAGTTACCGGTCGGGGGGGCGCAACGAGCAGTACTTC CASSYRSGGRNEQYF TRBV6-5 . TRBJ2-7 TRBD2
TGCAGCGTTCGTAGGACAGGGATCACAGATACGCAGTATTTT CSVRRTGITDTQYF TRBV29-1 . TRBJ2-3 TRBD1
TGCGCCAGCTCGTCCCGAGAGGACGGGGGCACAGATACGCAGTATTTT CASSSREDGGTDTQYF TRBV5-1 . TRBJ2-3 .
TGTGCCAGCAGCGTCCTAGCGGCGAGCACAGATACGCAGTATTTT CASSVLAASTDTQYF TRBV9 . TRBJ2-3 TRBD2
TGTGCCAGTAGTACAGGGGGCCAGGGGGCCAACGTCCTGACTTTC CASSTGGQGANVLTF TRBV19 . TRBJ2-6 TRBD1
TGTGCCAGCAGTAAACAGGAGTCTTACTCCTACGAGCAGTACTTC CASSKQESYSYEQYF TRBV6-2/TRBV6-3 . TRBJ2-7 .
TGTGCCAGTAGTATGGGACTCCCCTACGAGCAGTACTTC CASSMGLPYEQYF TRBV19 . TRBJ2-7 .
TGTGCCAGCAGCGCCGCAAACCGGGAGAACACTGAAGCTTTCTTT CASSAANRENTEAFF TRBV9 . TRBJ1-1 .
TGTGCCAGCAGATCCGTGGGACAGGGTCAAGAGACCCAGTACTTC CASRSVGQGQETQYF TRBV2 . TRBJ2-5 TRBD1
TGTGCCAGCAGTGAAACCCTAGCGGGGGGCTACGAGCAGTACTTC CASSETLAGGYEQYF TRBV25-1 . TRBJ2-7 TRBD2
TGTGCCAGTAGTGCTTGGACAGGGGACCCCCTCGAGCAGTACTTC CASSAWTGDPLEQYF TRBV19 . TRBJ2-7 TRBD1
TGCAGCTCGCGGACTAGCGGGGGTCTCAATGAGCAGTTCTTC CSSRTSGGLNEQFF TRBV29-1 . TRBJ2-1 TRBD2
TGTGCCAGCAGCCCCCGGGACATCCCCGGGGAGCTGTTTTTT CASSPRDIPGELFF TRBV11-3 few TRBJ2-2 .
TGCGCCAGCAGCACGGGACTTCGGCAGAGTAATTCACCCCTCCACTTT CASSTGLRQSNSPLHF TRBV5-1 . TRBJ1-6 .
TGTGCCAGTAGTATGTTCCAGGACTCCTACGAGCAGTACTTC CASSMFQDSYEQYF TRBV19 once TRBJ2-7 .
TGTGCCAGCAAAGGGGAACCGGAGACCCAGTACTTC CASKGEPETQYF TRBV2 . TRBJ2-5 .
TGTGCCAGCAGCGCCCACCTCAGCGGGGGAAGCACAGATACGCAGTATTTT CASSAHLSGGSTDTQYF TRBV9 . TRBJ2-3 TRBD2
TGTGCCAGTAGTACCTTACGGGAGCAGTACTTC CASSTLREQYF TRBV19 . TRBJ2-7 .
TGCGCCAGCAGACCCGGGACAGGGGTCACAGATACGCAGTATTTT CASRPGTGVTDTQYF TRBV10-1 . TRBJ2-3 TRBD1
TGTGCCAGCAGTGAAGCAGCCCGGACAGGGGGATACACCTTC CASSEAARTGGYTF TRBV2 . TRBJ1-2 TRBD1
TGTGCCAGCAGTGATCAGGACAGGGGGCGTGAAAAACTGTTTTTT CASSDQDRGREKLFF TRBV2 . TRBJ1-4 TRBD1
TGCGCCAGCAGCGCGTCCGGGACAGGGCCTCTCGAGCAGTACTTC CASSASGTGPLEQYF TRBV5-1 . TRBJ2-7 TRBD1
TGTGCCAGTAGTATTCTCGGGACTCCCGGGGAGCTGTTTTTT CASSILGTPGELFF TRBV19 . TRBJ2-2 .
TGTGCCACTCGACTCCACAATGAGCAGTTCTTC CATRLHNEQFF TRBV30 . TRBJ2-1 .
TGTGCCAGCAGCCCCCCTGGGGGCGGGGGCTACGAGCAGTACTTC CASSPPGGGGYEQYF TRBV11-2 . TRBJ2-7 .
TGTGCCAGCAGATCAGGGGGTCGTGAGCAGTTCTTC CASRSGGREQFF TRBV27 . TRBJ2-1 TRBD1
TGCGCCAGCAGTCGGCAGGGGGCCCAAGCTAACTATGGCTACACCTTC CASSRQGAQANYGYTF TRBV5-1 . TRBJ1-2 TRBD1
TGTGCCAGCAGCCCGACAGAGTCTGCAACTAATGAAAAACTGTTTTTT CASSPTESATNEKLFF TRBV7-9 . TRBJ1-4 .
TGTGCCAGCAGCTTTACAGGGTATGAGCAGTTCTTC CASSFTGYEQFF TRBV5-8 . TRBJ2-1 .
TGTGCCAGCAGTCTAGGGACAGAAGCTTTCTTT CASSLGTEAFF TRBV6-2/TRBV6-3 . TRBJ1-1 .
TGTGCCAGCAGTTTCCTCGGGAGAGCGAACACTGAAGCTTTCTTT CASSFLGRANTEAFF TRBV27 . TRBJ1-1 .
TGTGCCATCAAACTCCGGGACAGGGGGCGCGTGGGCACAGATACGCAGTATTTT CAIKLRDRGRVGTDTQYF TRBV10-3 once TRBJ2-3 TRBD1
TGTGCCAGCAGACACACAGGGGGGGATACGCAGTATTTT CASRHTGGDTQYF TRBV2 . TRBJ2-3 TRBD1
TGTGCCAGCAGCCGGGGGGGGACCTGGGAAAAACTGTTTTTT CASSRGGTWEKLFF TRBV3-1/TRBV3-2 . TRBJ1-4 .
TGTGCCAGCAGTGAAACCGGGACAGGGCGAGGAAACACCATATATTTT CASSETGTGRGNTIYF TRBV25-1 . TRBJ1-3 TRBD1
TGTGCCAGCAGTTCCAGGGGACTAGCTTTCTACGAGCAGTACTTC CASSSRGLAFYEQYF TRBV6-5 . TRBJ2-7 TRBD2
TGTGCCAGCAGCTTAATGCTCCAGTCCTACGAGCAGTACTTC CASSLMLQSYEQYF TRBV7-2 . TRBJ2-7 .
TGCGCCAGCAGTCAATGTCGGATCGGCGGGACTGAAGCTTTCTTT CASSQCRIGGTEAFF TRBV23-1 once TRBJ1-1 .
TGTGCCAGCTCACCAACAAGACAGGGGGCCGGACAGCCCCAGCATTTT CASSPTRQGAGQPQHF TRBV18 . TRBJ1-5 TRBD1
TGTGCCTGGAGTATCGGGGTAGAGCAGTACTTC CAWSIGVEQYF TRBV30 . TRBJ2-7 .
TGCAGCGCCGGGACAACTGGGGGCCTCCACTTT CSAGTTGGLHF TRBV29-1 . TRBJ1-6 .
TGCGCCAGCAGTGGTAGCCGGGTGGGGCTGGAGACCCAGTACTTC CASSGSRVGLETQYF TRBV5-1 . TRBJ2-5 .
TGTGCCAGTAGTATCTCGGTGGGGCTCGGCACTGAAGCTTTCTTT CASSISVGLGTEAFF TRBV19 . TRBJ1-1 .
TGTGCCAGCAGTCTCCTAATCTCCTACGAGCAGTACTTC CASSLLISYEQYF TRBV6-2/TRBV6-3 . TRBJ2-7 .
TGTGCCAGCAGTGGGCCTTTGGGCTCCTACAATGAGCAGTTCTTC CASSGPLGSYNEQFF TRBV27 . TRBJ2-1 .
TGTGCCAGCAGCGCAGGACAGGGGGGCTACAATGAGCAGTTCTTC CASSAGQGGYNEQFF TRBV13 . TRBJ2-1 TRBD1